This T cell receptor (beta chain) stems from a study of T cell changes during pregnancy in multiple sclerosis. Assay: immunoSEQ multiplex PCR; the TCRdb copy retains only in-frame clones and omits some. The sample has 25,000 to 30,000 clones, roughly 90% seen once. This CDR3 spans 16 amino acids. The V segment lost 6 bases and the J segment 5 bases; nucleotides outside the gene matches: 15. The germline V gene encodes CDR1 LGHNT and CDR2 FRNRAP. The chain has TRBV12-5 and TRBJ2-7, with 8 bases lining up with TRBD2. The receptor's source is a female donor in good health, enrolled as a control in a pregnancy study. The sequences come from CD4+ T cells from peripheral blood mononuclear cells, collected in the first trimester of pregnancy. For the CDR3, the DNA is TGTGCTAGTGGCCTCCAACCGGGACTAGTCGGGCACGAGCAGTACTTC. As protein: CASGLQPGLVGHEQYF. The full variable domain, completed using reference TRBV12-5 and TRBJ2-7, is DARVTQTPRHKVTEMGQEVTMRCQPILGHNTVFWYRQTMMQGLELLAYFRNRAPLDDSGMPKDRFSAEMPDATLATLKIQPSEPRDSAVYFCASGLQPGLVGHEQYFGPGTRLTVT.